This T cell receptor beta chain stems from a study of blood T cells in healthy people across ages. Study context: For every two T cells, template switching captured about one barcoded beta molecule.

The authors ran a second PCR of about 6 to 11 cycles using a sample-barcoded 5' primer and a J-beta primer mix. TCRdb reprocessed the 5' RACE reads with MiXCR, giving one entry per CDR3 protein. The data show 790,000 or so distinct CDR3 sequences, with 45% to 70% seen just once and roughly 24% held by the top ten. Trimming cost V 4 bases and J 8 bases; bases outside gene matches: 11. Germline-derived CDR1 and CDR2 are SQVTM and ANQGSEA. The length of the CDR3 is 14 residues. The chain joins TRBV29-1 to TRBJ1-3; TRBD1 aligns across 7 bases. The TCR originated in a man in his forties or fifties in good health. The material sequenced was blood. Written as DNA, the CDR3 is TGCAGCGTTGGGTCCACGACAGGGAAGGACACCATATATTTT. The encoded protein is CSVGSTTGKDTIYF.